The 24 T cell receptor beta chains reported below all come from one sample, sequenced in a study of graft-versus-host responses after intestinal transplantation. Measured with immunoSEQ multiplex PCR; TCRdb has only the in-frame clones, and not every one. The table has 98,000 or so clones, about 83% seen once. The starting material was PBMCs, obtained 255 days after intestinal transplant. The source of these receptors is a human patient who received an intestinal transplant, so some T cells may come from the graft donor.

The chain has TRBV19 and TRBJ1-5; 7 bases agree with TRBD1. Germline-derived CDR1 and CDR2 are LNHDA and SQIVND (reference sequence). Unmatched junction bases numbered 8, after V lost 5 bases and J lost 4 bases. The CDR3 is made up of 15 amino acids. CDR3 sequence reads: CASSGRGWVNQPQHF. For the CDR3, the DNA is TGTGCCAGTAGTGGCAGGGGGTGGGTTAATCAGCCCCAGCATTTT.

This chain uses TRBV7-9 with TRBJ1-2, with a possible D match to TRBD1 (6 bases). Per the germline V gene, CDR1 is SEHNR and CDR2 is FQNEAQ (reference sequence). V was trimmed by 6 bases and J by 6 bases, leaving 14 bases between them. This CDR3 has 13 amino acids. This CDR3 is CASRPPPGDGYTF. CDR3 DNA: TGTGCCAGCAGACCGCCCCCAGGGGATGGCTACACCTTC.

The chain has TRBV4-1 and TRBJ2-7; weak D call: TRBD1 (5 bases). This CDR3 spans 16 amino acids. Trimming removed 1 base at V and 4 bases at J, with 17 bases between. The germline CDR1 and CDR2 sequences are MGHRA and YSYEKL. The CDR3 sequence: CASSQALMDIPYEQYF. The CDR3 nucleotides read TGCGCCAGCAGCCAAGCCCTGATGGACATTCCATACGAGCAGTACTTC.

The CDR3 DNA reads TGTGCCAGCTCACCACTACGGCCGGGACTAGCGGGAATAGATACGCAGTATTTT. This gives the protein CASSPLRPGLAGIDTQYF. The rearrangement uses TRBV18 and TRBJ2-3; 13 nucleotides line up with TRBD2. Germline-derived CDR1 and CDR2 are KGHSH and LQKENI. The CDR3 contains 18 residues. The V segment lost 1 base and the J segment 5 bases; nucleotides outside the gene matches: 9.

The V call is TRBV27, the J call TRBJ2-1, with unresolved D. This CDR3 region has 12 residues. V gave up 6 bases and J gave up 2 bases, with 5 bases separating them. The germline V gene has CDR1 MNHEY and CDR2 SMNVEV (reference sequence). Written as DNA, the CDR3 is TGTGCCAGCAGGGACCCCTACAATGAGCAGTTCTTC. Translation: CASRDPYNEQFF.

The chain carries TRBV5-4 and TRBJ2-2, with TRBD1 matching 8 bases. This CDR3 comprises 15 residues. V lost 0 bases and J lost 6; bases outside the gene matches: 4. CDR1 and CDR2 (germline): SGHNT, YYREEE (reference sequence). CDR3 bases: TGTGCCAGCAGCTTGGGCTTACAGGGGGCCGGGGAGCTGTTTTTT. Protein product: CASSLGLQGAGELFF. Looking up the rest from reference TRBV5-4 and TRBJ2-2 gives the full variable domain: ETGVTQSPTHLIKTRGQQVTLRCSSQSGHNTVSWYQQALGQGPQFIFQYYREEENGRGNFPPRFSGLQFPNYSSELNVNALELDDSALYLCASSLGLQGAGELFFGEGSRLTVL.

The gene calls are TRBV27 and TRBJ2-5, with 14 bases that match TRBD2. Germline CDR1 reads MNHEY; CDR2 reads SMNVEV (reference sequence). CDR3 length: 17 residues. With V trimmed by 5 bases and J by 1 base, 6 bases remained unmatched. CDR3 coding DNA: TGTGCCAGCAGTGAGGGACTAGCGGGGGCCCCCCAAGAGACCCAGTACTTC. Translating it yields CASSEGLAGAPQETQYF.

By share of the sample, this clone is medium-sized. This chain links TRBV25-1 with TRBJ2-2; no firm D call. Per the germline V gene, CDR1 is MGHDK and CDR2 is SYGVNS. The CDR3 runs 15 residues. V lost 8 bases to trimming and J lost 3 bases, with 16 bases between them. The CDR3 DNA reads as TGTGCCAGCCGTGGAGTGGGATTTGACACCGGGGAGCTGTTTTTT. Translation gives CASRGVGFDTGELFF. Full variable domain (outside the CDR3, taken from reference TRBV25-1 and TRBJ2-2): EADIYQTPRYLVIGTGKKITLECSQTMGHDKMYWYQQDPGMELHLIHYSYGVNSTEKGDLSSESTVSRIRTEHFPLTLESARPSHTSQYLCASRGVGFDTGELFFGEGSRLTVL.

The chain links TRBV14 to TRBJ2-7; a possible D gene is TRBD1 (5 bases). The CDR3 has 12 residues. The germline V and J ends were trimmed by 4 bases and 3 bases, with 7 bases remaining between them. Germline CDR1 SGHDN, CDR2 FVKESK. CDR3 amino acids: CASSLQGYEQYV. CDR3 DNA sequence: TGTGCCAGCAGCCTGCAGGGCTACGAGCAGTACGTC.

V is TRBV6-1 and J is TRBJ1-5; D is undetermined. This CDR3 has 13 residues. Germline lookup yields CDR1 MNHNS and CDR2 SASEGT. V was shortened by 2 bases and J by 7 bases, with 9 bases between the two germline ends. The CDR3 region is CASSEPKGQPQHF. In DNA form, the CDR3 reads TGTGCCAGCAGTGAACCAAAAGGACAGCCCCAGCATTTT.

The chain employs TRBV15 and TRBJ2-7; D unclear. The CDR3 sequence is 13 residues long. CDR1 and CDR2 from the germline V gene are LNHNV and YYDKDF (reference sequence). Between the trimmed V and J ends, which lost 0 bases and 4 bases, there was a span of 7 bases. CDR3 region: CATSRDRGYEQYV. As DNA, the CDR3 is TGTGCCACCAGCAGAGATAGAGGATACGAGCAGTACGTC.

The rearrangement links TRBV7-8 to TRBJ1-5, with D possibly matching TRBD1 (6 bases). This CDR3 region has 14 residues. The V end was cut by 4 bases, the J end by 6 bases, with 13 bases between. Germline V lookup: CDR1 SGHVS, CDR2 FQNEAQ. Written as DNA, the CDR3 is TGTGCCAGCAGCTACACAGGGTCGGGTCAGCCCCAGCATTTT. Translated: CASSYTGSGQPQHF.

The chain employs TRBV5-1 and TRBJ1-1, with D possibly TRBD1 on 6 matching bases. Germline V gene sequence: CDR1 SGHRS, CDR2 YFSETQ. V was trimmed by 1 base and J by 4 bases, leaving 20 bases between them. The CDR3 is made up of 17 amino acids. The CDR3 loop is CASSLFPSDSGITEAFF. CDR3 in DNA: TGCGCCAGCAGCTTGTTTCCCTCGGACAGTGGAATCACTGAAGCTTTCTTT. Full variable domain (missing parts from reference TRBV5-1 and TRBJ1-1): KAGVTQTPRYLIKTRGQQVTLSCSPISGHRSVSWYQQTPGQGLQFLFEYFSETQRNKGNFPGRFSGRQFSNSRSEMNVSTLELGDSALYLCASSLFPSDSGITEAFFGQGTRLTVV.

V and J are TRBV6-4 and TRBJ2-1, with D perhaps TRBD1 (7 bases). Deletions cut 3 bases from V and 0 bases from J, with 9 bases between. The CDR3 length is 15 residues. In germline, CDR1 is MRHNA, CDR2 SNTAGT. As DNA, the CDR3 is TGTGCCAGCAGTGAGCAGGGGGGCTCCTACAATGAGCAGTTCTTC. Translation gives CASSEQGGSYNEQFF.

The chain links TRBV7-6 to TRBJ2-7; the match to TRBD1 covers 7 bases. The germline V gene encodes CDR1 SGHVS and CDR2 FNYEAQ. The CDR3 is made up of 12 amino acids. V shed 5 bases, J shed 6 bases, and the junction held 4 bases outside the gene matches. The CDR3 DNA sequence: TGTGCCAGCAGCGAAGACAGGGTCGAGCAGTACTTC. It translates to CASSEDRVEQYF.

The chain carries TRBV7-9 and TRBJ2-3; D possibly corresponds to TRBD1 (5 bases). Germline V gene sequence: CDR1 SEHNR, CDR2 FQNEAQ (reference sequence). The V gene lost 5 bases and the J gene lost 3 bases, with 12 bases spanning the gap. The CDR3 sequence is 14 residues long. The DNA of the CDR3 is TGTGCCAGCAGCCCGGACACGAATACAGATACGCAGTATTTT. It yields the protein CASSPDTNTDTQYF.

The chain links TRBV2 to TRBJ1-4; TRBD1 matches 7 bases. The CDR3 length is 16 residues. Germline V CDR1 and CDR2: SNHLY, FYNNEI. The V gene end was trimmed by 5 bases and the J gene end by 5 bases; junction bases not matched to a gene: 11. CDR3 in DNA: TGTGCCAGCAGTCAGAGGAGGACAGGCGACAATGAAAAACTGTTTTTT. Translation: CASSQRRTGDNEKLFF.

The V call is TRBV6-6, the J call TRBJ1-4, with D possibly being TRBD1 (6 bases). Trimming stripped 6 bases from V and 7 bases from J, with 6 bases between. This CDR3 region has 11 residues. Germline V lookup: CDR1 MNHNY, CDR2 SVGAGI (reference sequence). CDR3: CASRGGEKLFF. The CDR3 DNA sequence: TGTGCCAGCAGAGGGGGTGAAAAACTGTTTTTT.

The chain combines TRBV6-4 with TRBJ1-3, with D unclear. Trimming left V 5 bases short and J 0 bases short, with 17 bases between. This CDR3 has 17 residues. CDR1 and CDR2 from the germline V gene are MRHNA and SNTAGT. CDR3 in DNA: TGTGCCAGCAGTTTTAATAGGACTCATAGCTCTGGAAACACCATATATTTT. Protein: CASSFNRTHSSGNTIYF.

The chain links TRBV27 to TRBJ2-7; 14 bases fit TRBD2. The CDR3 is made up of 18 amino acids. V shed 0 bases and J 1 base; nucleotides not matched to a gene: 5. Germline V gene data show CDR1 as MNHEY and CDR2 as SMNVEV (reference sequence). The CDR3 bases are TGTGCCAGCAGTTTATCGGGGACTAGCGGGGGACCTTCCTACGAGCAGTACTTC. It is translated as CASSLSGTSGGPSYEQYF.

Turning to this clone: Since the CDR3 does not end with the conserved phenylalanine or tryptophan, this likely comes from a read error. The V gene is TRBV7-9, the J gene TRBJ1-1, with D unclear. Germline values: CDR1 SEHNR, CDR2 FQNEAQ (reference sequence). This CDR3 region has 16 residues. The V end was cut by 0 bases, the J end by 0 bases, with 11 bases between. The CDR3 sequence: CASSLAGMGMNTEAFL. The CDR3 DNA is TGTGCCAGCAGCTTAGCGGGGATGGGGATGAACACTGAAGCTTTCCTT.

The chain links TRBV7-8 to TRBJ1-5, with 7 nucleotides matching TRBD1. Trimming at V came to 0 bases and at J to 4 bases, leaving 15 bases not matched to a gene. The CDR3 runs to 19 residues. The germline V gene has CDR1 SGHVS and CDR2 FQNEAQ. This CDR3 is CASSLAPLFDRVVNQPQHF. DNA of the CDR3: TGTGCCAGCAGCTTAGCACCACTTTTTGACAGGGTGGTAAATCAGCCCCAGCATTTT. Together with reference TRBV7-8 and TRBJ1-5, the CDR3 gives the full variable domain: GAGVSQSPRYKVAKRGQDVALRCDPISGHVSLFWYQQALGQGPEFLTYFQNEAQLDKSGLPSDRFFAERPEGSVSTLKIQRTQQEDSAVYLCASSLAPLFDRVVNQPQHFGDGTRLSIL.

V usage is TRBV10-3 and J usage is TRBJ1-4; D uncertain. Germline-derived CDR1 and CDR2 are ENHRY and SYGVKD. The V end was cut by 3 bases, the J end by 3 bases, with 5 bases between. CDR3 length: 13 residues. The DNA of the CDR3 is TGTGCCATCAGTGAACTCTCTAATGAAAAACTGTTTTTT. This codes for CAISELSNEKLFF.

The chain links TRBV10-3 to TRBJ1-1; D might be TRBD1 (6 bases). The CDR3 length is 13 residues. The germline V gene has CDR1 ENHRY and CDR2 SYGVKD. The V end lost 6 bases, the J end lost 4 bases, and 12 bases lay between the germline ends. In nucleotides, the CDR3 is TGTGCCATCAGCCCCGACAGGACCACTGAAGCTTTCTTT. Translation: CAISPDRTTEAFF.